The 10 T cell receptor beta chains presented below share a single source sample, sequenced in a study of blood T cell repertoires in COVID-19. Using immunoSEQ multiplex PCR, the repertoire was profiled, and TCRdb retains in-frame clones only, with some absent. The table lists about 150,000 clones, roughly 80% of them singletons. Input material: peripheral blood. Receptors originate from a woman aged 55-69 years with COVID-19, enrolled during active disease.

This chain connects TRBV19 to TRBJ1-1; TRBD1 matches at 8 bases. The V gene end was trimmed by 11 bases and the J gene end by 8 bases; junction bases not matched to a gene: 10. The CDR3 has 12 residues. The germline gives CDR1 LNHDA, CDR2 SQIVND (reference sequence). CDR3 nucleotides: TGTGCCGTCTCTCCGGACAGGGTCGAAGCTTTCTTT. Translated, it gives CAVSPDRVEAFF.

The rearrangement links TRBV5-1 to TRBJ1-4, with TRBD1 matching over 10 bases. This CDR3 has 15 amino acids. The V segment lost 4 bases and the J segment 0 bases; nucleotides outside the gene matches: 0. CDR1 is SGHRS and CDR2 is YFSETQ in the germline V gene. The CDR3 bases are TGCGCCAGCAGCGGACAGGGGGCAACTAATGAAAAACTGTTTTTT. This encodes CASSGQGATNEKLFF.

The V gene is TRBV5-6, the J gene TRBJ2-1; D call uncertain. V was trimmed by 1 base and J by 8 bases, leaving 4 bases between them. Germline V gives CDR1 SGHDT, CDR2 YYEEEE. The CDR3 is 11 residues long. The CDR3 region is CASSLRDEQFF. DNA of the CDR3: TGTGCCAGCAGCTTGCGAGATGAGCAGTTCTTC.

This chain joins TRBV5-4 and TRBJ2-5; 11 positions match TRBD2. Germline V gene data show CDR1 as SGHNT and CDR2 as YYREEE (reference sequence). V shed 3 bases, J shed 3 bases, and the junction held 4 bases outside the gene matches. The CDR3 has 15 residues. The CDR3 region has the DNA TGTGCCAGCAGCTGGTGGGGACTAGCGGAAGAGACCCAGTACTTC. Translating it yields CASSWWGLAEETQYF.

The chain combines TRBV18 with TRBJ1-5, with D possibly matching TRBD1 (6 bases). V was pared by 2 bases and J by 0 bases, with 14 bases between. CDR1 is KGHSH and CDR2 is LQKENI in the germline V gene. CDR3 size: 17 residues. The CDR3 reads CASSPSNREPSNQPQHF. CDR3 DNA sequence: TGTGCCAGCTCACCAAGTAACAGGGAGCCTAGCAATCAGCCCCAGCATTTT.

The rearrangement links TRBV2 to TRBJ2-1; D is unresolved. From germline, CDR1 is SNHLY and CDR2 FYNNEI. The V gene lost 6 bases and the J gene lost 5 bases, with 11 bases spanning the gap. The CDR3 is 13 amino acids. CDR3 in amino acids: CASSVQANNEQFF. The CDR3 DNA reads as TGTGCCAGCAGCGTACAAGCGAACAATGAGCAGTTCTTC.

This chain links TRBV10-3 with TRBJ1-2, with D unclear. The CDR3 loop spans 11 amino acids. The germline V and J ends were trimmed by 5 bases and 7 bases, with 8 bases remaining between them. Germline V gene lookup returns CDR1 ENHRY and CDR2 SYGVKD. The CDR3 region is CAISLEGGYTF. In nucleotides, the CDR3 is TGTGCCATCAGTCTTGAGGGTGGCTACACCTTC.

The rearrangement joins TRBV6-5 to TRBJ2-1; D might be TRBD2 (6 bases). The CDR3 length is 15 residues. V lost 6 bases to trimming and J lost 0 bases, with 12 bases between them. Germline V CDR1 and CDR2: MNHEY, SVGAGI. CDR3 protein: CASRGTQRSYNEQFF. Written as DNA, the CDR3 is TGTGCCAGCAGAGGGACTCAGCGCTCCTACAATGAGCAGTTCTTC.

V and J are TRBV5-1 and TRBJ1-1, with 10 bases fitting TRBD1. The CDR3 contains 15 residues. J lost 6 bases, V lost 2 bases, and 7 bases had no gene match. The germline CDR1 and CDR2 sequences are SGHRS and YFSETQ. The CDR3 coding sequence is TGCGCCAGCAGCTTTCTGTCCGGGACAGGGGCTGAAGCTTTCTTT. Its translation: CASSFLSGTGAEAFF.

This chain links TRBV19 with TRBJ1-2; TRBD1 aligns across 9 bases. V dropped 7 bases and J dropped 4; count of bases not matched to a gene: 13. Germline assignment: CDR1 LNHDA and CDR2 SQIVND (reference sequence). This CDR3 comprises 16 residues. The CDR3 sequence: CASNPGQGTLLYGYTF. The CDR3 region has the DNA TGTGCCAGTAATCCGGGACAGGGTACCCTACTCTATGGCTACACCTTC.